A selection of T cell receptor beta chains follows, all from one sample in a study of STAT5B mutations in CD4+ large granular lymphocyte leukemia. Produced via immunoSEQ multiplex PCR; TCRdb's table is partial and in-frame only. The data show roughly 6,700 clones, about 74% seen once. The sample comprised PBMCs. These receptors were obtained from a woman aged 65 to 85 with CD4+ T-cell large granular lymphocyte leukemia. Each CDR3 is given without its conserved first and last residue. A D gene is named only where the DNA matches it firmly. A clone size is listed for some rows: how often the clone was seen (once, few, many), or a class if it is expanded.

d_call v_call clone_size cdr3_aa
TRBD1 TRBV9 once ASSSTGTGGMDEQF
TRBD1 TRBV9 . ASSDRGLSNQPQH
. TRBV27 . ASSLLQGEPQH
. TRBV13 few ASSFQGFSNGYT
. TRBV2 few ASSELRMNTEAF
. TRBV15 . ATSRDPRTGEQY
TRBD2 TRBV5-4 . ASSSRRTSGGARNEQF
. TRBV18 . ASSSQDYGYT
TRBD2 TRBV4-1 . ASSQGLAGPYEQY
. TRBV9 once ASSPSGGSGNTIY
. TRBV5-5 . ASSSNRVGETQY
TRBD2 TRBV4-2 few ASSQELGLAGTGELF
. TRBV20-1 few SASTGDTQY
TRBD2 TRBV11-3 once ASSPRTSGSTDTQY
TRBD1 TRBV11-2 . ASSVTGESYNSPLH
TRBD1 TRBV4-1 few ASSPQGEGTEAF
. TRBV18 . ASSPERTNEKLF
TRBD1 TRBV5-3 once ARSTRDRGYEQY
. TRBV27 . ASSLGVTTEAF
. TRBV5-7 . ASSPKRGVLRGDTQY
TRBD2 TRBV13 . ASSLEAGVNTGELF
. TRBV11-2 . ASSLQRTARTYEQY
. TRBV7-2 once ASSSDYGYT
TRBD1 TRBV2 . ASSRQGLRTDTQY
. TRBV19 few ASSMGQGYSNQPQH
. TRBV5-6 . ASSLAMQETQY
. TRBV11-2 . ASSSAGTTPGTQY
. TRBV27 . ASRQKGGLYYEQY
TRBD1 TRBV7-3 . ASSLRQGAKNIQY
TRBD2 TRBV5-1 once ASSFGTGGTGELF
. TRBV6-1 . ASSEDDSYYGYT
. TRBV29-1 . SVGGGNEQF
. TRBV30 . AWSAGGVGNQPQH
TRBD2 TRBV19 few ASRGAGANVLT
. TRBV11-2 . ASSSTVSRTEAF
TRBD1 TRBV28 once ASSLGGTGGVVNYGYT
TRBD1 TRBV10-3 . AIRGDRASPLH
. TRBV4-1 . ASSQGREPGNTIY
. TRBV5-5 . ASSLAWETNYGYT
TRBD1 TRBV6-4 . ASSLQGEADTQY